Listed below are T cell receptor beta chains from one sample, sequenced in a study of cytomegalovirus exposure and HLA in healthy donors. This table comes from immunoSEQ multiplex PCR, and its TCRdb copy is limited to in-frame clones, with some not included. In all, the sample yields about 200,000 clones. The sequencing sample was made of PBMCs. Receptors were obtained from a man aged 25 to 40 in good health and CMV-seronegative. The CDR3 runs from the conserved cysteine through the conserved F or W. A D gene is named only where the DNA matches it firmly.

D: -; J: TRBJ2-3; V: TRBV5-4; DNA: TGTGCCAGCAGCTTGACGGGGGAAACAGATACGCAGTATTTT; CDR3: CASSLTGETDTQYF
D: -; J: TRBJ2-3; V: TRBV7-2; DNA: TGTGCCAGCAGCTTAGGCGGCCCAGATACGCAGTATTTT; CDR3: CASSLGGPDTQYF
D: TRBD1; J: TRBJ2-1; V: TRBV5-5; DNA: TGTGCCAGCAGCTTGGAGGACAGGTCCTATAGCTCCTACAATGAGCAGTTCTTC; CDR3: CASSLEDRSYSSYNEQFF
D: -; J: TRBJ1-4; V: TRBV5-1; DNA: TGCGCCAGCAGCTTGGCTACAACCCGAGGTGAAAAACTGTTTTTT; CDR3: CASSLATTRGEKLFF
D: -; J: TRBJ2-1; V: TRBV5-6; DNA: TGTGCCAGCAGCTTTTCTGGGGCGCTTGTAGCCAATGAGCAGTTCTTC; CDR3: CASSFSGALVANEQFF
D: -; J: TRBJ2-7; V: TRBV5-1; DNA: TGCGCCAGCAGCTTTAAGGATAGCGGTACCTCCTACGAGCAGTACTTC; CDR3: CASSFKDSGTSYEQYF
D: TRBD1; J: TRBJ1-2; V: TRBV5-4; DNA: TGTGCCAGCAGGGTGAGGGGGCGGGGTGGCTACACCTTC; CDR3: CASRVRGRGGYTF
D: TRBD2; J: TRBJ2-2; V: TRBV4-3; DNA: TGCGCCAGCAGCCGACGGGCTAGCGGGGGGGCCCGTGTGTCCACCGGGGAGCTGTTTTTT; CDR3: CASSRRASGGARVSTGELFF
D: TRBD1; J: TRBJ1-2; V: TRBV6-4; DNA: TGTGCCAGCAGTGCCTCCACAGGGGCTTTAGGTGGCTACACCTTC; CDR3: CASSASTGALGGYTF
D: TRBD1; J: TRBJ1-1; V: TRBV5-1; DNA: TGCGCCAGCAGCCCGGGCTGGGACAGGCCGAACACTGAAGCTTTCTTT; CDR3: CASSPGWDRPNTEAFF
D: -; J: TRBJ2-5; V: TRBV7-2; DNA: TGTGCCAGCAGCCGGGACAACTCTAGAGGAGCCCAGTACTTC; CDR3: CASSRDNSRGAQYF
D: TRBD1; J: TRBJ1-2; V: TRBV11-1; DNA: TGTGCCAGCAGCTTAGACCGGGACAGGGGTAACTATGGCTACACCTTC; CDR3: CASSLDRDRGNYGYTF
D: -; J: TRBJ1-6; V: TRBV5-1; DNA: TGCGCCAGCAGATCTGAAGGTCCAGGGGATAATTCACCCCTCCACTTT; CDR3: CASRSEGPGDNSPLHF
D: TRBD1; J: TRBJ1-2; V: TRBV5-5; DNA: TGTGCCAGCAGCTTGGAAGGGGGCCGTGGCTACACCTTC; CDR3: CASSLEGGRGYTF
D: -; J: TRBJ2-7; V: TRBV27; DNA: TGTGCCAGCAGTCCCCGACAGGTGTCCTACGAGCAGTACTTC; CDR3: CASSPRQVSYEQYF
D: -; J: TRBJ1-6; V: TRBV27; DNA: TGTGCCAGCACAGGGGTCTATAATTCACCCCTCCACTTT; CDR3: CASTGVYNSPLHF
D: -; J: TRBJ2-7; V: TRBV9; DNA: TGTGCCAGCAGCCCTCCCGGACTTATTTACGAGCAGTACTTC; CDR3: CASSPPGLIYEQYF
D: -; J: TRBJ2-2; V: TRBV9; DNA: TGTGCCAGCAGCGTAGCCAGTTCGAACACCGGGGAGCTGTTTTTT; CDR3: CASSVASSNTGELFF
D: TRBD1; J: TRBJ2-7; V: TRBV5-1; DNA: TGCGCCAGCAGCTTACAGGGGAACGAGCAGTACTTC; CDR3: CASSLQGNEQYF
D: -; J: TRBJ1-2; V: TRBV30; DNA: TGTGCCTGGAGTGGAGAGTATCCTGGGCAGGACTATGGCTACACCTTC; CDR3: CAWSGEYPGQDYGYTF
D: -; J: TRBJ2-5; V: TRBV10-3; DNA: TGTGCCATCAGTATCGCGAGGGGGGGGATCCAGGGAAGAGAGACCCAGTACTTC; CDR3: CAISIARGGIQGRETQYF
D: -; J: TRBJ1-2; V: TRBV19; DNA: TGTGCCAGTAGTATATTCGGACAGAACTATGGCTACACCTTC; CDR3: CASSIFGQNYGYTF
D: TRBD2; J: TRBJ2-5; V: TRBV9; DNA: TGTGCCAGCAGCGTAGCCCTAGCGGGGGGCCCTTTACAAGAGACCCAGTACTTC; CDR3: CASSVALAGGPLQETQYF
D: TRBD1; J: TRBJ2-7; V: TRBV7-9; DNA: TGTGCCAGCAGCGAAATTCGGGACAGGGCGCACTTC; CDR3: CASSEIRDRAHF
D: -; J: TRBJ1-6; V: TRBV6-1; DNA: TGTGCCAGCAGTGAGGGACAAGGCTCACCCCTCCACTTT; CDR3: CASSEGQGSPLHF
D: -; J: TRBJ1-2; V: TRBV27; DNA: TGTGCCAGCAGCCCCTCCGGCGAGGGTTATGGCTACACCTTC; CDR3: CASSPSGEGYGYTF
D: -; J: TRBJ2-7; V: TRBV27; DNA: TGTGCCAGCAGTTTGGGGGTGGGGACTCGAGACGAGCAGTACTTC; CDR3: CASSLGVGTRDEQYF
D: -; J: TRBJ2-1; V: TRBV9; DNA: TGTGCCAGCAGCGTAGGGGTTAGCGGTACCTCCTACAATGAGCAGTTCTTC; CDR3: CASSVGVSGTSYNEQFF
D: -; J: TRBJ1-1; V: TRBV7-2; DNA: TGTGCCAGCAGCGAACAAACGAACACTGAAGCTTTCTTT; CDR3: CASSEQTNTEAFF